What follows are 21 T cell receptor beta chains derived from one specimen sequenced in a study of regulatory T cells in long-lasting Graves disease. The sample's time point: newly diagnosed GD, antithyroid drugs for less than 3 months. Isolated PBMC RNA provided the starting material for the TCR library. Arm-PCR of CDR3 regions and iRepertoire HTBI primers were the basis on which TCR beta libraries were built. One entry per CDR3 protein, called by TCRdb with MiXCR from the multiplex PCR reads. The table lists roughly 500,000 distinct CDR3 sequences, about 12% of them singletons, with roughly 8.2% in the top ten. The sample was also reused in another study, on T cells in Graves' hyperthyroidism and ophthalmopathy.

The sample consisted of peripheral blood mononuclear cells (PBMCs), taken at new diagnosis, from a patient treated with antithyroid drugs. The receptors shown here come from a woman under 40 with Graves disease.

The chain carries TRBV30 and TRBJ2-5; D uncertain. Germline V lookup: CDR1 GTSNPN, CDR2 SVGIG (reference sequence). Trimming removed 0 bases from V and 4 bases from J, with 9 bases in between. This CDR3 contains 13 residues. CDR3: CAWSVHGGETQYF. CDR3 nucleotide sequence: TGTGCCTGGAGTGTACATGGTGGAGAGACCCAGTACTTC.

The chain employs TRBV7-9 and TRBJ2-7; 11 nucleotides align to TRBD2. The CDR3 is 14 residues long. V shed 1 base, J shed 6 bases, and the junction held 2 bases outside the gene matches. Germline-derived CDR1 and CDR2 are SEHNR and FQNEAQ (reference sequence). The CDR3 protein is CASSLGLAGFEQYF. CDR3 nucleotide sequence: TGTGCCAGCAGCTTAGGACTAGCGGGATTCGAGCAGTACTTC.

Ten or more counts support this clonotype. V and J are TRBV18 and TRBJ2-1, with a weak D call TRBD1 (6 bases). Per the germline V gene, CDR1 is KGHSH and CDR2 is LQKENI. V lost 5 bases and J lost 7, with 12 bases in between. This CDR3 has 13 amino acids. Here the CDR3 reads CASSSDRLNEQFF. In nucleotides, the CDR3 is TGTGCCAGCTCAAGTGACAGGCTTAATGAGCAGTTCTTC.

The chain carries TRBV12-3 or TRBV12-4 and TRBJ1-3; no clear D. V lost 7 bases to trimming and J lost 1 base, with 8 bases between them. The CDR3 extends over 13 amino acids. CDR3 region: CASIKESGNTIYF. The CDR3 DNA sequence: TGTGCCAGCATCAAGGAGTCTGGAAACACCATATATTTT.

In its sample, this clonotype was seen many times. Here the CDR3 reads CASSSRDSIYNEQFF. The CDR3 nucleotides are TGTGCCAGCAGTTCTAGGGACTCTATTTACAATGAGCAGTTCTTC. J is TRBJ2-1 and V is TRBV28; tentatively, D is TRBD2 (6 bases). In germline, CDR1 is MDHEN, CDR2 SYDVKM. V was trimmed by 4 bases and J by 4 bases, leaving 14 bases between them. CDR3 size: 15 residues.

At least ten counts were recorded for this clonotype. The chain is built from TRBV3-1 and TRBJ2-7; 9 bases align to TRBD2. Germline loops: CDR1 LGHDT, CDR2 YNNKEL (reference sequence). The CDR3 runs 13 residues. J gave up 2 bases and V 6 bases, and 2 bases lay outside the gene matches. This chain's CDR3 is CASSRTSAYEQYF. The CDR3 DNA is TGTGCCAGCAGTCGGACTAGCGCCTACGAGCAGTACTTC.

The chain combines TRBV5-6 with TRBJ2-7, with D possibly being TRBD2 (5 bases). Germline V gene lookup returns CDR1 SGHDT and CDR2 YYEEEE. This CDR3 is built from 14 residues. V lost 4 bases, J lost 1 base, and 12 bases lay in between. The CDR3 DNA follows: TGTGCCAGCAGCAGCCTAAGAGGGTCCTACGAGCAGTACTTC. Protein product: CASSSLRGSYEQYF.

This rearrangement joins TRBV30 to TRBJ2-7; 11 bases map to TRBD1. Per germline, CDR1 GTSNPN and CDR2 SVGIG (reference sequence). This CDR3 contains 13 residues. The trim removed 5 bases at V and 4 bases at J, leaving 4 bases unmatched. DNA of the CDR3: TGTGCCTGGGGGACAGGGGGAATGTACGAGCAGTACTTC. It specifies CAWGTGGMYEQYF.

The rearrangement uses TRBV4-3 and TRBJ2-1; perhaps TRBD2 as D (6 bases). Germline V gene data show CDR1 as LGHNA and CDR2 as YSLEER. The germline V and J ends were trimmed by 1 base and 3 bases, with 19 bases remaining between them. The CDR3 has 18 amino acids. CDR3 amino acids: CASSQGMSMIADYNEQFF. DNA for the CDR3: TGCGCCAGCAGCCAAGGGATGTCCATGATAGCGGACTACAATGAGCAGTTCTTC.

This clonotype was recorded at least ten times. The J gene is TRBJ2-3, the V gene TRBV27; D is possibly TRBD1 (7 bases). V was pared by 11 bases and J by 7 bases, with 16 bases between. CDR1 and CDR2 from the germline V gene are MNHEY and SMNVEV (reference sequence). The CDR3 covers 12 residues. Here the CDR3 reads CAAQGGANTQYF. The CDR3 region has the DNA TGTGCCGCCCAGGGGGGCGCGAATACGCAGTATTTT.

For this clonotype: One base away lies a much larger clone, so this may be a sequencing read error. The chain has TRBV15 and TRBJ2-4, with 7 bases matching TRBD1. V lost 3 bases, J lost 13 bases, and 15 bases stayed unmatched. CDR3 size: 15 residues. Germline CDR1 reads LNHNV; CDR2 reads YYDKDF (reference sequence). The CDR3 loop is CATSRGDSGDNEQYF. In DNA form, the CDR3 reads TGTGCCACCAGCAGGGGGGACAGTGGGGACAATGAGCAGTACTTC.

This clonotype was found many times. As DNA, the CDR3 is TGTGCCTGGAGCCAGGGTGGGGGCTCGGATACGCAGTATTTT. Its protein is CAWSQGGGSDTQYF. The chain couples TRBV30 to TRBJ2-3, with D perhaps TRBD1 (6 bases). Germline V gene sequence: CDR1 GTSNPN, CDR2 SVGIG (reference sequence). This CDR3 is built from 14 residues. Trimming cost V 3 bases and J 6 bases, with 16 bases left between them.

This clonotype was counted a few times. A clone one base away is much larger, so this may be a read error. The conserved phenylalanine or tryptophan is not found at the CDR3 terminus, so this likely reflects a read error. The V call is TRBV3-1, the J call TRBJ1-2; no reliable D call. Trimming took off 0 bases at V and 2 bases at J, with 10 bases between the two ends. The CDR3 contains 15 residues. CDR1 and CDR2 (germline): LGHDT, YNNKEL (reference sequence). Here the CDR3 DNA reads TGTGCCAGCAGCCAAGAAGTTCGGGAAAACTATGGCTACACCCTC. Amino acid sequence: CASSQEVRENYGYTL.

The table lists this clonotype with a few counts. A much larger clone sits a single nucleotide away, making a read error possible. The CDR3 loop reads CASSVPGTGVDTQYF. CDR3 nucleotide sequence: TGTGCCAGCAGCGTACCCGGGACAGGGGTAGATACGCAGTATTTT. The chain uses TRBV28 and TRBJ2-3; 10 nucleotides align to TRBD1. The trim removed 6 bases at V and 5 bases at J, leaving 8 bases unmatched. CDR3 length: 15 residues. Germline loops: CDR1 MDHEN, CDR2 SYDVKM.

The chain carries TRBV28 and TRBJ1-5; D remains unclear. V was shortened by 5 bases and J by 2 bases, with 10 bases between the two germline ends. Per germline, CDR1 MDHEN and CDR2 SYDVKM. The CDR3 loop spans 14 amino acids. The CDR3 DNA reads as TGTGCCAGCAGTCCCACCCTAGGCAATCAGCCCCAGCATTTT. Its translation is CASSPTLGNQPQHF.

This clonotype appeared a few times. DNA for the CDR3: TGTGCCAGCAGTCCGAGGGGGACAAACTACAATGAGCAGTTCTTC. This encodes CASSPRGTNYNEQFF. V gene TRBV6-2 or TRBV6-3 combines with J gene TRBJ2-1; D possibly corresponds to TRBD1 (6 bases). Germline CDR1 and CDR2: MNHEY and SVGEGT. Trimming removed 5 bases from V and 3 bases from J, with 14 bases in between. The CDR3 is 15 amino acids.

The chain joins TRBV6-1 to TRBJ2-3; a weak D match, TRBD2 (6 bases). The CDR3 has 14 amino acids. Germline CDR1 MNHNS, CDR2 SASEGT. With 10 bases removed from V and 2 bases from J, the gap between germline ends came to 16 bases. The CDR3 reads CATKTSRATDTQYF. As DNA, the CDR3 is TGTGCCACTAAAACTAGCAGAGCCACAGATACGCAGTATTTT.

The chain carries TRBV2 and TRBJ2-7; tentative D call: TRBD1 (5 bases). The J call is in doubt because the DNA end fits TRBJ2-3 better. CDR3 length equals 12 residues. Germline CDR1 SNHLY, CDR2 FYNNEI. Written as DNA, the CDR3 is TGTGCCAGCAGTGATGGCACAGGTACACAGTATTTT. Amino acid sequence: CASSDGTGTQYF.

This CDR3 is CASSLGVHLYETQYF. For the CDR3, the DNA is TGTGCCAGCAGCTTAGGGGTGCATCTGTATGAGACCCAGTACTTC. The genes are TRBV7-2 and TRBJ2-3; D is uncertain. The DNA matches TRBJ2-5 better at its end, which makes the J call doubtful. Per germline, CDR1 SGHTA and CDR2 FQGNSA. The CDR3 runs 15 residues.

This clonotype was detected many times. V and J are TRBV30 and TRBJ1-1, with D perhaps TRBD1 (5 bases). The CDR3 runs to 14 residues. In germline, CDR1 is GTSNPN, CDR2 SVGIG (reference sequence). V lost 1 base and J 6 bases, leaving 15 bases between the germline ends. In DNA, the CDR3 is TGTGCCTGGAGTGCCCCCGGGACCTTGGCTGAAGCTTTCTTT. It encodes CAWSAPGTLAEAFF.

This clonotype showed up many times. The CDR3 nucleotides are TGTGCCAGCAGCCGAGCCCATGGGACCGAGCAGTTCTTC. This gives the protein CASSRAHGTEQFF. V usage is TRBV16 and J usage is TRBJ2-1; D assignment may be TRBD1 or TRBD2 (5 bases each). Germline assignment: CDR1 KGHSY and CDR2 FQNENV. With 4 bases removed from V and 10 bases from J, the gap between germline ends came to 14 bases. This CDR3 contains 13 residues.